The 21 T cell receptor beta chains below all came from one sample that was sequenced in a study of T cell repertoires in cytomegalovirus infection. Antigens for these TCRs are unknown. TCRdb re-called the reads with MiXCR, one entry per CDR3 protein. Of 400,000 to 600,000 distinct CDR3 sequences listed, about 42% are singletons. The sequencing here drew on cultured PBMCs, taken from culture after CMV antigen stimulation. The origin of the receptors is a human donor in good health (CMV status not recorded). Some clones in this sample may be carry-over from other donors' samples.

For this clonotype: With a much larger clone just one base away, this may be a read error. This chain joins TRBV7-8 and TRBJ2-1, with D possibly matching TRBD1 (5 bases). CDR1 SGHVS and CDR2 FQNEAQ come from the germline V gene. The CDR3 spans 15 residues. V shed 5 bases and J shed 4 bases, with 15 bases lying between them. The CDR3 coding sequence is TGTGCCAGCAGCCCCATTCCAGACAGATACAATGAGCAGTTCTTC. This codes for CASSPIPDRYNEQFF. Full variable domain (outside the CDR3, taken from reference TRBV7-8 and TRBJ2-1): GAGVSQSPRYKVAKRGQDVALRCDPISGHVSLFWYQQALGQGPEFLTYFQNEAQLDKSGLPSDRFFAERPEGSVSTLKIQRTQQEDSAVYLCASSPIPDRYNEQFFGPGTRLTVL.

The V and J genes are TRBV12-3 or TRBV12-4 and TRBJ1-2; D not certain. V was shortened by 2 bases and J by 5 bases, with 15 bases between the two germline ends. The CDR3 is 15 amino acids. The CDR3 coding sequence is TGTGCCAGCAGTTTATTTCCCACGGTGGGATATGGCTACACCTTC. Protein: CASSLFPTVGYGYTF.

This clonotype has a handful of counts. The V and J genes are TRBV6-1 and TRBJ1-4; D uncertain. Germline CDR1 MNHNS, CDR2 SASEGT. The CDR3 is 19 residues long. The V gene lost 0 bases and the J gene lost 2 bases, with 19 bases spanning the gap. CDR3 DNA: TGTGCCAGCAGTGAAGCGTGGCTTTTGTCTGCCGGCACTAATGAAAAACTGTTTTTT. It codes for CASSEAWLLSAGTNEKLFF.

The V gene is TRBV19, the J gene TRBJ1-2; possibly TRBD1 for D (5 bases). The V gene lost 11 bases and the J gene lost 4 bases, with 17 bases spanning the gap. This CDR3 spans 13 amino acids. Germline V gene lookup returns CDR1 LNHDA and CDR2 SQIVND (reference sequence). This CDR3 reads CAAGRRGGYGYTF. The CDR3 DNA reads TGTGCCGCCGGACGGCGGGGCGGCTATGGCTACACCTTC.

This chain connects TRBV7-2 to TRBJ2-2, with no clear D. V was clipped by 4 bases and J by 4 bases, with 4 bases between them. Germline V lookup: CDR1 SGHTA, CDR2 FQGNSA. This CDR3 comprises 12 residues. CDR3 sequence reads: CASSYLTGELFF. The CDR3 nucleotides read TGTGCCAGCAGCTACCTCACCGGGGAGCTGTTTTTT.

The table lists this clonotype with a few counts. This chain uses TRBV10-3 with TRBJ2-5; D not resolved. Germline-derived CDR1 and CDR2 are ENHRY and SYGVKD. With 7 bases removed from V and 1 base from J, the gap between germline ends came to 10 bases. CDR3 length equals 13 residues. CDR3 residues: CAIKDEIQETQYF. CDR3 coding DNA: TGTGCCATCAAGGACGAAATCCAAGAGACCCAGTACTTC.

This sequence joins TRBV12-3 or TRBV12-4 and TRBJ2-1; TRBD2 agrees at 8 bases. The ends lost 4 bases at V and 8 bases at J; junction bases unmatched: 10. The CDR3 is made up of 15 amino acids. For the CDR3, the DNA is TGTGCCAGCAGTTCTAGCGGGTTGGGCGTCGATGAGCAGTTCTTC. This translates into CASSSSGLGVDEQFF.

The chain carries TRBV29-1 and TRBJ2-7; possibly TRBD2 for D (5 bases). The CDR3 length is 10 residues. V lost 5 bases and J lost 6, with 8 bases in between. Per the germline V gene, CDR1 is SQVTM and CDR2 is ANQGSEA. Here the CDR3 reads CSVHAGEQYF. CDR3 nucleotides: TGCAGCGTTCACGCGGGCGAGCAGTACTTC.

The chain carries TRBV7-9 and TRBJ2-7, with no clear D. Germline-derived CDR1 and CDR2 are SEHNR and FQNEAQ (reference sequence). V lost 5 bases, J lost 3 bases, and 20 bases lay in between. This CDR3 region has 16 residues. DNA of the CDR3: TGTGCCAGCAGCCCCCCTTGGGCCAGGTCCTTCTACGAGCAGTACTTC. Translated: CASSPPWARSFYEQYF.

V gene TRBV6-5 combines with J gene TRBJ2-7, with unresolved D. V was pared by 0 bases and J by 7 bases, with 10 bases between. This CDR3 spans 13 amino acids. Germline V CDR1 and CDR2: MNHEY, SVGAGI. The CDR3 nucleotides are TGTGCCAGCAGTTACTCGGCGTCTGTGGAGCAGTACTTC. Encoded protein: CASSYSASVEQYF.

The rearrangement uses TRBV7-9 and TRBJ2-1; D unclear. This CDR3 region has 13 residues. V gave up 0 bases and J gave up 9 bases, with 9 bases separating them. Germline CDR1 and CDR2: SEHNR and FQNEAQ (reference sequence). Here the CDR3 DNA reads TGTGCCAGCAGCTTAGCGAGTCTCGGTGAGCAGTTCTTC. Its translation: CASSLASLGEQFF.

In this sample, this clonotype turned up a few times. The gene calls are TRBV12-3 or TRBV12-4 and TRBJ2-5; D possibly corresponds to TRBD2 (7 bases). CDR3 length equals 13 residues. V was clipped by 3 bases and J by 7 bases, with 12 bases between them. CDR3 in DNA: TGTGCCAGCAGTTTCCGGGGGGCCAGGACCCAGTACTTC. As protein: CASSFRGARTQYF.

This clonotype was counted at least ten times. The chain recombines TRBV7-9 with TRBJ1-4; the D is unclear. The ends were cut back, 5 bases at V and 8 bases at J, with 12 bases in the middle. The CDR3 spans 13 residues. Germline V gives CDR1 SEHNR, CDR2 FQNEAQ (reference sequence). The CDR3 DNA sequence: TGTGCCAGCAGCCCCCCCGCCGGGGAAAAACTGTTTTTT. Its protein product is CASSPPAGEKLFF.

This chain connects TRBV19 to TRBJ1-2; a possible D gene is TRBD1 (6 bases). Germline assignment: CDR1 LNHDA and CDR2 SQIVND (reference sequence). The V and J ends lost 6 bases and 4 bases respectively, with 18 bases between them. The CDR3 length is 15 residues. The DNA of the CDR3 is TGTGCCAGTAGGCCCCTGGACAGTGCTTCCTATGGCTACACCTTC. This encodes CASRPLDSASYGYTF.

The V and J genes are TRBV6-2 or TRBV6-3 and TRBJ2-3, with 12 positions matching TRBD2. The V and J ends lost 5 bases and 6 bases, in that order; junction bases with no gene match: 12. This CDR3 is built from 17 residues. Germline V lookup: CDR1 MNHEY, CDR2 SVGEGT. The CDR3 here is CASSPARLAGVRDTQYF. Here the CDR3 DNA reads TGTGCCAGCAGTCCGGCAAGACTAGCGGGAGTGAGGGATACGCAGTATTTT.

This clonotype was detected only a few times. The V and J genes are TRBV29-1 and TRBJ2-1; D is perhaps TRBD2 (6 bases). The CDR3 contains 13 residues. Germline loops: CDR1 SQVTM, CDR2 ANQGSEA. Trimming shortened V by 8 bases and J by 3 bases, and 14 bases separated the two germline ends. CDR3 sequence: CSSGTSFYNEQFF. DNA for the CDR3: TGCAGCTCCGGTACTAGCTTCTACAATGAGCAGTTCTTC.

The chain links TRBV7-8 to TRBJ1-1; D not resolved. Trimming took off 4 bases at V and 3 bases at J, with 15 bases between the two ends. CDR3 length: 15 residues. CDR1 SGHVS and CDR2 FQNEAQ come from the germline V gene. The CDR3 region has the DNA TGTGCCAGCAGCTCAAAAGGTTGGGTTTACACTGAAGCTTTCTTT. Encoded protein: CASSSKGWVYTEAFF.

The V call is TRBV28, the J call TRBJ1-2, with D possibly being TRBD1 (5 bases). Germline lookup yields CDR1 MDHEN and CDR2 SYDVKM. Trimming took off 4 bases at V and 7 bases at J, with 22 bases between the two ends. The CDR3 has 16 amino acids. CDR3 nucleotide sequence: TGTGCCAGCAGTTCGCCTCGACGGGGGACTATCGGTGGCTACACCTTC. It specifies CASSSPRRGTIGGYTF.

This chain uses TRBV7-2 with TRBJ1-2; 11 bases are shared with TRBD1. V shed 4 bases and J 8 bases; nucleotides not matched to a gene: 6. Germline V gives CDR1 SGHTA, CDR2 FQGNSA. The CDR3 covers 14 residues. CDR3 sequence reads: CASSSSGQGVGYTF. CDR3 nucleotide sequence: TGTGCCAGCAGCTCCTCGGGACAGGGGGTCGGCTACACCTTC.

This clonotype was counted a few times. The chain has TRBV6-1 and TRBJ2-7; TRBD2 matches at 8 bases. There are 13 residues in the CDR3. CDR1 is MNHNS, CDR2 SASEGT, per germline. J was trimmed by 4 bases and V by 4 bases; bases with no gene match: 3. CDR3 in DNA: TGTGCCAGCAGTGCGGGGGGGGGATACGAGCAGTACTTC. It specifies CASSAGGGYEQYF.

This clonotype has only one observation. The rearrangement uses TRBV7-4 and TRBJ2-1, with 13 bases identical to TRBD2. The CDR3 has 15 residues. The trim removed 7 bases at V and 5 bases at J, leaving 5 bases unmatched. Germline values: CDR1 SGHVT, CDR2 SQSDAQ. The CDR3 is CASIPGTSGNNEQFF. CDR3 in DNA: TGTGCCAGCATCCCCGGGACTAGCGGGAACAATGAGCAGTTCTTC.